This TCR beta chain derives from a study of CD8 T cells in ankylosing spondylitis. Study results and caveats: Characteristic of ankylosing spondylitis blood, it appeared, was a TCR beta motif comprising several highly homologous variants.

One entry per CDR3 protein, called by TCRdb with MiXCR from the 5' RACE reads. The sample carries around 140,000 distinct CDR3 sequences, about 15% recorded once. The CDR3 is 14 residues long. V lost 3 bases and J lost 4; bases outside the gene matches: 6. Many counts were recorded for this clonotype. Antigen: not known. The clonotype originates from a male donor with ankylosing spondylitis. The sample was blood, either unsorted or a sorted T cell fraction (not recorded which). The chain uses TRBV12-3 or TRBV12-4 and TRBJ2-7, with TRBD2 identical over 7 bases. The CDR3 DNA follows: TGTGCCAGCAGTTTTGGCGGGAGAGGGTACGAGCAGTACTTC. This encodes CASSFGGRGYEQYF.